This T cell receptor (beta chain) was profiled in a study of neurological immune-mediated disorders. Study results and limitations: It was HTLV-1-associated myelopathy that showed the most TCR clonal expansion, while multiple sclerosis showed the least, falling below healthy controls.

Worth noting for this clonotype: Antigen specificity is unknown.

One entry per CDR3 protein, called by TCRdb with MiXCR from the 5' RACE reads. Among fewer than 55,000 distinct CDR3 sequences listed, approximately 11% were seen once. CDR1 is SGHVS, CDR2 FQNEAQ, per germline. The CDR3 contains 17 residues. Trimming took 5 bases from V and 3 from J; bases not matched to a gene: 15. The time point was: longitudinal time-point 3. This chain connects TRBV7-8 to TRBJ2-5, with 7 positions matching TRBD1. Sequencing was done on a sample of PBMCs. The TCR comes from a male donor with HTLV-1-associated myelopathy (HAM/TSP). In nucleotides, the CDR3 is TGTGCCAGCAGCCAACCCCGGTCAGGGGGTCGAGAAGAGACCCAGTACTTC. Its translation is CASSQPRSGGREETQYF.